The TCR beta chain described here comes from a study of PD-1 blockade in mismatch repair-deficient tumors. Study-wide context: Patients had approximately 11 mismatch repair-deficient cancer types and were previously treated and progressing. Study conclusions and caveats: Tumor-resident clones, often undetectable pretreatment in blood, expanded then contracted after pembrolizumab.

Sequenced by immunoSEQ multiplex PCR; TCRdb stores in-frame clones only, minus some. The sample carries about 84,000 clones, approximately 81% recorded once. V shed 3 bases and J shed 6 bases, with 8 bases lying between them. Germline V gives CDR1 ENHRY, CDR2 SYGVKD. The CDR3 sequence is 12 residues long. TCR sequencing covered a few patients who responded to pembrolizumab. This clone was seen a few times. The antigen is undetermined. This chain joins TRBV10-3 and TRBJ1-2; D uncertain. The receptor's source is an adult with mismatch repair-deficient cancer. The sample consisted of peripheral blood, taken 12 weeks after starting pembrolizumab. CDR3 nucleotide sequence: TGTGCCATCAGTGAATCCGGGGATGGCTACACCTTC. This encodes CAISESGDGYTF.